The 22 T cell receptor beta chains below were found in one sample sequenced in a study of cytomegalovirus exposure and HLA in healthy donors. Clones were read by immunoSEQ multiplex PCR, and TCRdb kept only the in-frame ones, dropping some. Here the sample spans hundreds of thousands of clones, about nine tenths being singletons. Sequences were obtained from PBMCs. The receptors were gathered from a woman in her late teens or twenties in good health and CMV-seronegative.

This clone was detected only once. This rearrangement joins TRBV13 to TRBJ1-5; unclear D gene. Germline CDR1 and CDR2: PRHDT and FYEKMQ (reference sequence). The CDR3 has 18 amino acids. V lost 3 bases and J 2 bases, leaving 20 bases between the germline ends. The CDR3 sequence is CASSFRLAGALGNQPQHF. The CDR3 coding sequence is TGTGCCAGCAGCTTTCGGTTGGCGGGCGCCCTGGGCAATCAGCCCCAGCATTTT. Complete variable domain (other parts from reference TRBV13 and TRBJ1-5): AAGVIQSPRHLIKEKRETATLKCYPIPRHDTVYWYQQGPGQDPQFLISFYEKMQSDKGSIPDRFSAQQFSDYHSELNMSSLELGDSALYFCASSFRLAGALGNQPQHFGDGTRLSIL.

The V and J genes are TRBV28 and TRBJ1-5, with D hard to call. CDR1 MDHEN and CDR2 SYDVKM come from the germline V gene. The CDR3 is 13 amino acids. Trimming stripped 6 bases from V and 7 bases from J, with 13 bases between. CDR3 amino acids: CASSPARRQPQHF. DNA for the CDR3: TGTGCCAGCAGCCCGGCACGGAGGCAGCCCCAGCATTTT.

The sample holds one count of this clone. The chain couples TRBV7-9 to TRBJ1-2; 9 nucleotides match TRBD1. CDR1 and CDR2 from the germline V gene are SEHNR and FQNEAQ (reference sequence). V lost 5 bases, J lost 3 bases, and 19 bases stayed unmatched. The CDR3 has 19 residues. As DNA, the CDR3 is TGTGCCAGCAGCCCTGGTATCGGACAGGGGCGCCAGTTGGACTATGGCTACACCTTC. Translated, it gives CASSPGIGQGRQLDYGYTF.

This clone has just a few counts. J is TRBJ1-6 and V is TRBV6-4, with TRBD1 identical over 7 bases. The trim removed 4 bases at V and 7 bases at J, leaving 1 base unmatched. This CDR3 has 13 residues. Germline V lookup: CDR1 MRHNA, CDR2 SNTAGT. The DNA for the CDR3 is TGTGCCAGCAGTGTACAGGGGAATTCACCCCTCCACTTT. Its translation: CASSVQGNSPLHF.

This clone turned up a few times. This rearrangement joins TRBV4-2 to TRBJ2-7; 10 bases map to TRBD2. The germline CDR1 and CDR2 sequences are LGHNA and YNFKEQ. With 0 bases clipped from V and 0 bases from J, the junction kept 2 bases outside the gene matches. The CDR3 covers 16 residues. This CDR3 reads CASSQEERGGSYEQYF. Here the CDR3 DNA reads TGTGCCAGCAGCCAAGAAGAGCGGGGGGGCTCCTACGAGCAGTACTTC.

The V and J genes are TRBV2 and TRBJ1-1, with a possible D match to TRBD1 (6 bases). V was trimmed by 5 bases and J by 2 bases, leaving 12 bases between them. From germline, CDR1 is SNHLY and CDR2 FYNNEI. This CDR3 is 14 amino acids long. The CDR3 sequence: CASSILRGNTEAFF. CDR3 sequence (DNA): TGTGCCAGCAGTATACTCAGGGGAAACACTGAAGCTTTCTTT.

This chain links TRBV7-9 with TRBJ2-7; the D is unclear. CDR1 and CDR2 (germline): SEHNR, FQNEAQ (reference sequence). V shed 1 base and J shed 2 bases, with 9 bases lying between them. This CDR3 has 14 amino acids. For the CDR3, the DNA is TGTGCCAGCAGCTTAGTGGGCAGCCCCTACGAGCAGTACTTC. It is translated as CASSLVGSPYEQYF.

The chain couples TRBV6-6 to TRBJ1-3; possible D gene TRBD1, 6 bases. The CDR3 is made up of 16 amino acids. The germline V and J ends were trimmed by 5 bases and 0 bases, with 14 bases remaining between them. CDR1 is MNHNY and CDR2 is SVGAGI in the germline V gene (reference sequence). The DNA for the CDR3 is TGTGCCAGCAGTCCCCTAGACAGGAGCTCTGGAAACACCATATATTTT. Its protein product is CASSPLDRSSGNTIYF.

This chain joins TRBV15 and TRBJ2-1; D perhaps matches TRBD2 (8 bases). The CDR3 is 16 residues long. The V end was cut by 8 bases, the J end by 15 bases, with 32 bases between. Germline V CDR1 and CDR2: LNHNV, YYDKDF (reference sequence). The CDR3 DNA sequence: TGTGCCACCGCGGGGGGAACCGGGACTCCCCATAGGGGGCGGTTCTTC. Translation: CATAGGTGTPHRGRFF.

The chain couples TRBV5-1 to TRBJ2-7; 12 nucleotides line up with TRBD1. The J segment lost 6 bases and the V segment lost 4 bases, leaving 14 bases of the junction unmatched. The CDR3 consists of 17 residues. Per germline, CDR1 SGHRS and CDR2 YFSETQ. The CDR3 loop reads CASSPRRPGQGASEQYF. As DNA, the CDR3 is TGCGCCAGCAGCCCCCGTCGCCCGGGACAGGGGGCGTCCGAGCAGTACTTC. Looking up the rest from reference TRBV5-1 and TRBJ2-7 gives the full variable domain: KAGVTQTPRYLIKTRGQQVTLSCSPISGHRSVSWYQQTPGQGLQFLFEYFSETQRNKGNFPGRFSGRQFSNSRSEMNVSTLELGDSALYLCASSPRRPGQGASEQYFGPGTRLTVT.

The chain employs TRBV27 and TRBJ1-1, with unresolved D. The CDR3 is 12 amino acids. Per the germline V gene, CDR1 is MNHEY and CDR2 is SMNVEV (reference sequence). The V gene lost 2 bases and the J gene lost 5 bases, with 6 bases spanning the gap. The DNA for the CDR3 is TGTGCCAGCAGTTTAGCGGGGACTGAAGCTTTCTTT. Its protein product is CASSLAGTEAFF.

This clone was seen only a few times. The V and J genes are TRBV10-3 and TRBJ1-1; TRBD1 is a possible D gene (5 bases). Trimming cost V 5 bases and J 1 base, with 11 bases left between them. The CDR3 loop spans 14 amino acids. Germline CDR1 is ENHRY and CDR2 is SYGVKD. The CDR3 sequence: CAISTQETNTEAFF. CDR3 nucleotide sequence: TGTGCCATCAGTACACAGGAGACGAACACTGAAGCTTTCTTT.

CDR3 nucleotide sequence: TGTGCCAGCAGTGCCTTGGACAGTATGAACACTGAAGCTTTCTTT. It translates to CASSALDSMNTEAFF. This chain joins TRBV6-1 and TRBJ1-1; TRBD1 might be the D (6 bases). V was shortened by 4 bases and J by 0 bases, with 12 bases between the two germline ends. This CDR3 has 15 amino acids. The germline V gene encodes CDR1 MNHNS and CDR2 SASEGT.

This clone is a singleton in its sample. The V call is TRBV27, the J call TRBJ2-7; TRBD1 aligns across 8 bases. Germline CDR1 reads MNHEY; CDR2 reads SMNVEV (reference sequence). With 7 bases clipped from V and 2 bases from J, the junction kept 13 bases outside the gene matches. The CDR3 totals 16 residues. This CDR3 reads CASIYLMGQATYEQYF. DNA of the CDR3: TGTGCCAGCATTTATCTCATGGGACAGGCAACCTACGAGCAGTACTTC.

V is TRBV10-2 and J is TRBJ2-7; 8 bases fit TRBD1. Germline assignment: CDR1 WSHSY and CDR2 SAAADI. CDR3 length equals 14 residues. V was pared by 8 bases and J by 2 bases, with 8 bases of the junction left unmatched. CDR3 in DNA: TGCGCCAGCCGGGGGACAGGAAAAGCCTACGAGCAGTACTTC. Protein: CASRGTGKAYEQYF.

V usage is TRBV10-1 and J usage is TRBJ2-3, with TRBD2 matching over 9 bases. J gave up 12 bases and V 3 bases, and 4 bases lay outside the gene matches. CDR3 length equals 12 residues. The V gene's germline CDR1 is WNHNN and CDR2 SYGVQD (reference sequence). This CDR3 is CASSDGTSSQYF. The CDR3, as DNA: TGCGCCAGCAGTGACGGGACTAGCAGTCAGTATTTT.

The V call is TRBV27, the J call TRBJ2-7; no definite D call. With 5 bases removed from V and 5 bases from J, the gap between germline ends came to 13 bases. Germline V gene sequence: CDR1 MNHEY, CDR2 SMNVEV (reference sequence). This CDR3 has 13 residues. The CDR3 DNA is TGTGCCAGCAGTAATTTCGGGTTTGACGAGCAGTACTTC. Its translation is CASSNFGFDEQYF.

The CDR3 is CASNDWGVGANVLTF. In DNA, the CDR3 is TGTGCCAGCAACGACTGGGGGGTCGGGGCCAACGTCCTGACTTTC. The chain is built from TRBV28 and TRBJ2-6, with a weak D call TRBD2 (6 bases). Trimming stripped 7 bases from V and 4 bases from J, with 14 bases between. The CDR3 runs to 15 residues. Germline assignment: CDR1 MDHEN and CDR2 SYDVKM.

The sample holds a few counts of this clone. This CDR3 reads CATSGQFYGYTF. The CDR3 region has the DNA TGTGCCACATCAGGACAGTTCTATGGCTACACCTTC. This chain connects TRBV28 to TRBJ1-2; D perhaps matches TRBD1 (6 bases). Germline V gene sequence: CDR1 MDHEN, CDR2 SYDVKM. V was trimmed by 10 bases and J by 4 bases, leaving 13 bases between them. This CDR3 is built from 12 residues.

V is TRBV5-4 and J is TRBJ2-4, with 7 positions matching TRBD1. Germline loops: CDR1 SGHNT, CDR2 YYREEE (reference sequence). The junction had 7 bases not matched to a gene; V was cut back by 4 bases and J by 3 bases. The CDR3 consists of 15 residues. The CDR3 protein is CASSPRGLGKNIQYF. CDR3 nucleotide sequence: TGTGCCAGCAGCCCCAGGGGGTTAGGCAAAAACATTCAGTACTTC.

V and J are TRBV2 and TRBJ1-2; TRBD1 aligns across 9 bases. Germline V gives CDR1 SNHLY, CDR2 FYNNEI. The CDR3 has 15 amino acids. J was trimmed by 0 bases and V by 5 bases; bases with no gene match: 4. DNA of the CDR3: TGTGCCAGCAGTAGCGACAGGGGGTCTAACTATGGCTACACCTTC. Protein: CASSSDRGSNYGYTF.

Here the CDR3 reads CASSPHRLAGAYEQYF. CDR3 coding DNA: TGTGCCAGCAGTCCACACAGACTAGCGGGAGCCTACGAGCAGTACTTC. The chain combines TRBV27 with TRBJ2-7; 12 nucleotides align to TRBD2. Germline loops: CDR1 MNHEY, CDR2 SMNVEV (reference sequence). The CDR3 sequence is 16 residues long. J gave up 2 bases and V 5 bases, and 7 bases lay outside the gene matches.